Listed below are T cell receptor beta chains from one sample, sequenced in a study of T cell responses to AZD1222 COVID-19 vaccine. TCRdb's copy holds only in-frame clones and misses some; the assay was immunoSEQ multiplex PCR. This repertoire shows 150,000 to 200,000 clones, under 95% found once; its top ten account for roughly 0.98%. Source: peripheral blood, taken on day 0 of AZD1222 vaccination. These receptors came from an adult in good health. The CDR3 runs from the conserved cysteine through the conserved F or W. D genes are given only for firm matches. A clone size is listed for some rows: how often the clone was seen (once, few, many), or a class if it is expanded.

DNA: TGTGCCAGCAGCTCCAGGACAGGGACTGGGGCCAACGTCCTGACTTTC
CDR3: CASSSRTGTGANVLTF
D: TRBD1
J: TRBJ2-6
V: TRBV5-4
size: .

DNA: TGTGCCAGTAGTGTAGGACTAGCGGCGAACACCGGGGAGCTGTTTTTT
CDR3: CASSVGLAANTGELFF
D: TRBD2
J: TRBJ2-2
V: TRBV19
size: .

DNA: TGTGCTAGTGGGGATGGACAGGGGGGGACAGAGACCCAGTACTTC
CDR3: CASGDGQGGTETQYF
D: TRBD1
J: TRBJ2-5
V: TRBV12-5
size: .

DNA: TGTGCCAGCAGCTCACCGGGACACCTGAGCTCCTACGAGCAGTACTTC
CDR3: CASSSPGHLSSYEQYF
D: .
J: TRBJ2-7
V: TRBV5-4
size: .

DNA: TGTGCCAGTTTCCCAGGGGGGTTGGGTACTGAAGCTTTCTTT
CDR3: CASFPGGLGTEAFF
D: TRBD1
J: TRBJ1-1
V: TRBV28
size: .

DNA: TGTGCCAGTAGTATAAATGGGGGGACAGATACGCAGTATTTT
CDR3: CASSINGGTDTQYF
D: .
J: TRBJ2-3
V: TRBV19
size: .

DNA: TGTGCCAGCAGCTTGCAGGGAAGTTGGACTGAAGCTTTCTTT
CDR3: CASSLQGSWTEAFF
D: .
J: TRBJ1-1
V: TRBV5-6
size: .

DNA: TGCGCCAGCAGGCCACCTGACAGGGGGCTAGATGGCTACACCTTC
CDR3: CASRPPDRGLDGYTF
D: TRBD1
J: TRBJ1-2
V: TRBV23-1
size: .

DNA: TGTGCCAGTAGTATAGCAGGGACTAGGAAAGAGACCCAGTACTTC
CDR3: CASSIAGTRKETQYF
D: TRBD2
J: TRBJ2-5
V: TRBV19
size: .

DNA: TGTGCCAGCAGTCCTACCCCCGGGTACACTGAAGCTTTCTTT
CDR3: CASSPTPGYTEAFF
D: .
J: TRBJ1-1
V: TRBV7-2
size: .

DNA: TGTGCCAGCAGCTTGGGGCAGGGTGGGTATAGCAATCAGCCCCAGCATTTT
CDR3: CASSLGQGGYSNQPQHF
D: .
J: TRBJ1-5
V: TRBV5-6
size: .

DNA: TGTGCCAGTAGTATCCAGTTGGGCAGCCATAATCAGCCCCAGCATTTT
CDR3: CASSIQLGSHNQPQHF
D: .
J: TRBJ1-5
V: TRBV19
size: .

DNA: TGTGCCAGCAGCCCAGCCTGGGAAGCCCACAATGAGCAGTTCTTC
CDR3: CASSPAWEAHNEQFF
D: .
J: TRBJ2-1
V: TRBV4-2
size: .

DNA: TGTGCCAGCAGTTACTCATGGACTAGCGACCTCGGTGGGCAGTTCTTC
CDR3: CASSYSWTSDLGGQFF
D: TRBD2
J: TRBJ2-1
V: TRBV6-5
size: .

DNA: TGTGCCAGCAGCCCAGGGACAGGTTGGTCACCCCTCCACTTT
CDR3: CASSPGTGWSPLHF
D: TRBD1
J: TRBJ1-6
V: TRBV7-9
size: .

DNA: TGTGCCAGCAGCTTAGCGGAGGGAATATACTCCTACTTC
CDR3: CASSLAEGIYSYF
D: .
J: TRBJ2-7
V: TRBV7-9
size: .

DNA: TGCGCCAGCAGCCAAGCCCCTAGCGAAATCCACACAGATACGCAGTATTTT
CDR3: CASSQAPSEIHTDTQYF
D: .
J: TRBJ2-3
V: TRBV4-3
size: .

DNA: TGCACCAGCAGCCAAGAAGGTCGGGCAGGGAGGGAATGCGGCTACACCTTC
CDR3: CTSSQEGRAGRECGYTF
D: .
J: TRBJ1-2
V: TRBV1
size: .

DNA: TGTGCCAGCTGTTGGCACAGCAATCAGCCCCAGCATTTT
CDR3: CASCWHSNQPQHF
D: .
J: TRBJ1-5
V: TRBV6-6
size: .

DNA: TGTGCCAGCAGTTATTACCCTAATTCACCCCTCCACTTT
CDR3: CASSYYPNSPLHF
D: .
J: TRBJ1-6
V: TRBV6-5
size: .

DNA: TGCAGCGTTGACGTGCTAGCGGGGCATTACGAGCAGTACTTC
CDR3: CSVDVLAGHYEQYF
D: TRBD2
J: TRBJ2-7
V: TRBV29-1
size: .

DNA: TGTGCCAGCAGCTTATATGAGAACTCTGGGGCCAACGTCCTGACTTTC
CDR3: CASSLYENSGANVLTF
D: .
J: TRBJ2-6
V: TRBV7-3
size: once

DNA: TGTGCCAGCAGGCCTCGGGGGGGCCCTAATGAGCAGTTCTTC
CDR3: CASRPRGGPNEQFF
D: TRBD2
J: TRBJ2-1
V: TRBV5-4
size: .

DNA: TGTGCCAGCAGCTCTCCGGGACTGCAAGACGAGCAGTACTTC
CDR3: CASSSPGLQDEQYF
D: .
J: TRBJ2-7
V: TRBV11-3
size: .

DNA: TGTGCCACCAGTGAGGGAACAGGGAGCTCCTACAATGAGCAGTTCTTC
CDR3: CATSEGTGSSYNEQFF
D: .
J: TRBJ2-1
V: TRBV24-1
size: once

DNA: TGTGCCAGCAGGTCACCCGGGACTAGTCCAGGGAATGAGCAGTTCTTC
CDR3: CASRSPGTSPGNEQFF
D: TRBD2
J: TRBJ2-1
V: TRBV7-9
size: .

DNA: TGTGCCAGTAGCCTCATCCGGGACTATAATTCACCCCTCCACTTT
CDR3: CASSLIRDYNSPLHF
D: .
J: TRBJ1-6
V: TRBV19
size: few

DNA: TGTGCTAGTGGTTTGGACAGCGGGGGGGCCTACGAGCAGTACTTC
CDR3: CASGLDSGGAYEQYF
D: TRBD2
J: TRBJ2-7
V: TRBV12-5
size: .

DNA: TGTGCCAGCAGCCCATGGACGGCGAACACTGAAGCTTTCTTT
CDR3: CASSPWTANTEAFF
D: .
J: TRBJ1-1
V: TRBV6-5
size: .

DNA: TGTGCCAGCAGTTACTTCGAGACCCAGTACTTC
CDR3: CASSYFETQYF
D: .
J: TRBJ2-5
V: TRBV6-5
size: .

DNA: TGTGCCATCAGTGGGGGTGGGGACAGGACCTTCTCTGGAAACACCATATATTTT
CDR3: CAISGGGDRTFSGNTIYF
D: TRBD1
J: TRBJ1-3
V: TRBV10-3
size: .

DNA: TGTGCCAGCTCACCCCTAGGACAGGGTGATGGCTACACCTTC
CDR3: CASSPLGQGDGYTF
D: TRBD1
J: TRBJ1-2
V: TRBV18
size: .

DNA: TGTGCCAGCAGCTTCGGGACTAGCGGGAGATATACGCAGTATTTT
CDR3: CASSFGTSGRYTQYF
D: TRBD2
J: TRBJ2-3
V: TRBV7-2
size: .

DNA: TGTGCCAGCAGCTTAGGACAGGGCTTCTATGGCTACACCTTC
CDR3: CASSLGQGFYGYTF
D: TRBD1
J: TRBJ1-2
V: TRBV2
size: .

DNA: TGTGCCAGCAGCCCGCGGACTTGGGGCGATACGCAGTATTTT
CDR3: CASSPRTWGDTQYF
D: .
J: TRBJ2-3
V: TRBV9
size: once

DNA: TGTGCCAGCAGCTCCGGACAGGCGGACACAGATACGCAGTATTTT
CDR3: CASSSGQADTDTQYF
D: TRBD1
J: TRBJ2-3
V: TRBV7-6
size: .

DNA: TGTGCCAGCAGTTTATACCCGGGACAGCAGAACACTGAAGCTTTCTTT
CDR3: CASSLYPGQQNTEAFF
D: TRBD1
J: TRBJ1-1
V: TRBV28
size: few

DNA: TGCGCCAGCAGCTCAGGACTCACCTACGAGCAGTACTTC
CDR3: CASSSGLTYEQYF
D: .
J: TRBJ2-7
V: TRBV4-1
size: .

DNA: TGTGCCAGCAGCGGGGGGCTGGGACAGGGGGGGAGGTCCCAGCATTTT
CDR3: CASSGGLGQGGRSQHF
D: TRBD1
J: TRBJ1-5
V: TRBV2
size: once

DNA: TGCGCCAGCAGCTTGACGGGGGGCGACACTGAAGCTTTCTTT
CDR3: CASSLTGGDTEAFF
D: .
J: TRBJ1-1
V: TRBV5-1
size: .

DNA: TGTGCCAGCAGGAGGGACAGGGCTGTCTACGAGCAGTACTTC
CDR3: CASRRDRAVYEQYF
D: TRBD1
J: TRBJ2-7
V: TRBV6-5
size: .

DNA: TGTGCCAGCAGCTTTGTCGACAGTAATGTGCCCACCTTC
CDR3: CASSFVDSNVPTF
D: .
J: TRBJ1-2
V: TRBV5-5
size: .

DNA: TGTGCCAGCAGTTTTCAGTGGACTCATAGCAATCAGCCCCAGCATTTT
CDR3: CASSFQWTHSNQPQHF
D: .
J: TRBJ1-5
V: TRBV27
size: .

DNA: TGTGCCAGCAGCTTAACAGTGGCGGCTAACTATGGCTACACCTTC
CDR3: CASSLTVAANYGYTF
D: .
J: TRBJ1-2
V: TRBV7-2
size: .

DNA: TGCGCCAGCAGCTCACAGGGGGGGGTAGCCAAAAACATTCAGTACTTC
CDR3: CASSSQGGVAKNIQYF
D: .
J: TRBJ2-4
V: TRBV4-3
size: .

DNA: TGTGCCAGTAGTATAGTTGGGACAGGACCCTACGAGCAGTACTTC
CDR3: CASSIVGTGPYEQYF
D: TRBD1
J: TRBJ2-7
V: TRBV19
size: many

DNA: TGTGCCAGCAGCGCCCTTTCGGGGGCGCACAGTGGAAACACCATATATTTT
CDR3: CASSALSGAHSGNTIYF
D: .
J: TRBJ1-3
V: TRBV9
size: .

DNA: TGTGCCAGCAGGGTTACCGGGACAGGGCGTGAAAAACTGTTTTTT
CDR3: CASRVTGTGREKLFF
D: TRBD1
J: TRBJ1-4
V: TRBV2
size: .

DNA: TGTGCCAGCAGCCAAGGGGGACAGTCCGTTCAGCATTTT
CDR3: CASSQGGQSVQHF
D: TRBD1
J: TRBJ1-5
V: TRBV14
size: .

DNA: TGTGCCAGCAGTTTATTCGGCCCTACCTATGGCTACACCTTC
CDR3: CASSLFGPTYGYTF
D: .
J: TRBJ1-2
V: TRBV27
size: .

DNA: TGTGCCAGCAGCGCACAGGGACAGGGGAACACAGATACGCAGTATTTT
CDR3: CASSAQGQGNTDTQYF
D: TRBD1
J: TRBJ2-3
V: TRBV7-3
size: .

DNA: TGTGCCAGCAGCGTAGAGGTATGGCTAGTCGGGAACACCGGGGAGCTGTTTTTT
CDR3: CASSVEVWLVGNTGELFF
D: .
J: TRBJ2-2
V: TRBV9
size: .

DNA: TGTGCCAGCAGCTTAAACGTCCCCAGGGGCCGGGAGACCCAGTACTTC
CDR3: CASSLNVPRGRETQYF
D: .
J: TRBJ2-5
V: TRBV11-2
size: .

DNA: TGTGCCAGCAGTTACCGGGCAGCGGGAGTTACCGGGGAGCTGTTTTTT
CDR3: CASSYRAAGVTGELFF
D: TRBD2
J: TRBJ2-2
V: TRBV6-2/TRBV6-3
size: once

DNA: TGTGCCAGCAGCCCAGACCCCAATCAGCCCCAGCATTTT
CDR3: CASSPDPNQPQHF
D: .
J: TRBJ1-5
V: TRBV7-9
size: .